This T cell receptor beta chain derives from a study of blood T cells in healthy people across ages. General study findings and limits: From one million sequenced T cells, diversity estimates were lower bounds. Both higher diversity and more naive CD4+ cells marked long-lived donors when set against aged donors.

Next came a second PCR, run for about 6 to 12 cycles, which used a sample-barcoded 5' primer along with a J-beta primer mix. TCRdb recomputed calls from the 5' RACE reads with MiXCR, one row per CDR3 protein. The sample contains over 1,500,000 distinct CDR3 sequences, around half of which appear only once. This clonotype was detected a few times. The antigen is not known. The receptor was isolated from a woman aged 40 to 50 in good health. Sequenced: blood.

This CDR3 is CASSSPDRGRQETQYF. The CDR3 coding sequence is TGTGCCAGCAGTTCTCCCGACAGGGGCCGCCAAGAGACCCAGTACTTC. V and J are TRBV6-6 and TRBJ2-5, with 8 bases identical to TRBD1. Germline CDR1 and CDR2: MNHNY and SVGAGI (reference sequence). With V trimmed by 4 bases and J by 1 base, 8 bases remained unmatched. The CDR3 consists of 16 residues.